These T cell receptor beta chains were read from a single sample in a study of T cells in Graves' hyperthyroidism and ophthalmopathy. TCRdb itself ran the multiplex PCR reads through MiXCR, one entry per CDR3 protein. The sample has some 460,000 distinct CDR3 sequences; 15% to 19% are singletons. Sequencing input: blood. These TCRs come from a woman under 30 with Graves' hyperthyroidism. CDR3s include the opening cysteine and the closing phenylalanine or tryptophan. The D gene is left open where the match is weak. Clone size, where shown, is once, few, many, or a class for clones that have expanded.

j_call: TRBJ2-2
v_call: TRBV11-3
d_call: TRBD2
clone_size: many
cdr3_aa: CASSGRAGARSTGELFF
cdr3_nt: TGTGCCAGCAGCGGGCGAGCGGGGGCCCGATCCACCGGGGAGCTGTTTTTT

j_call: TRBJ2-1
v_call: TRBV27
d_call: TRBD1
clone_size: many
cdr3_aa: CASSLGAGGFDEQFF
cdr3_nt: TGTGCCAGCAGTTTAGGCGCAGGGGGCTTTGATGAGCAGTTCTTC

j_call: TRBJ2-7
v_call: TRBV5-1
d_call: -
clone_size: many
cdr3_aa: CASSLGSARAYEQYF
cdr3_nt: TGCGCCAGCAGCTTGGGGTCGGCACGGGCCTACGAGCAGTACTTC

j_call: TRBJ2-7
v_call: TRBV7-8
d_call: -
clone_size: many
cdr3_aa: CASSSIIGLPSSYEQYF
cdr3_nt: TGTGCCAGCAGCTCCATAATCGGACTCCCCAGCTCCTACGAGCAGTACTTC

j_call: TRBJ2-5
v_call: TRBV10-3
d_call: -
clone_size: many
cdr3_aa: CAISVTQETQYF
cdr3_nt: TGTGCCATCAGTGTCACCCAAGAGACCCAGTACTTC

j_call: TRBJ2-5
v_call: TRBV3-1
d_call: TRBD1
clone_size: few
cdr3_aa: CASSQGDRGFSFPPQETQYF
cdr3_nt: TGTGCCAGCAGCCAAGGGGACAGGGGGTTCTCATTCCCCCCCCAAGAGACCCAGTACTTC

j_call: TRBJ2-1
v_call: TRBV29-1
d_call: -
clone_size: many
cdr3_aa: CSTPGESYNEQFF
cdr3_nt: TGCAGCACCCCGGGGGAGTCCTACAATGAGCAGTTCTTC

j_call: TRBJ2-1
v_call: TRBV20-1
d_call: TRBD1
clone_size: many
cdr3_aa: CSASTPRTGVNEQFF
cdr3_nt: TGCAGTGCTAGTACGCCCCGGACAGGGGTGAATGAGCAGTTCTTC

j_call: TRBJ1-2
v_call: TRBV24-1
d_call: -
clone_size: -
cdr3_aa: CATSEQGRYGYTF
cdr3_nt: TGTGCCACCAGTGAACAGGGTCGCTATGGCTACACCTTC

j_call: TRBJ2-3
v_call: TRBV20-1
d_call: -
clone_size: many
cdr3_aa: CSARSDREGTQYF
cdr3_nt: TGCAGTGCTAGATCAGACAGGGAGGGTACGCAGTATTTT

j_call: TRBJ2-1
v_call: TRBV10-3
d_call: -
clone_size: many
cdr3_aa: CAISGSELALLTYNEQFF
cdr3_nt: TGTGCCATCAGTGGTTCGGAACTCGCCCTGCTCACCTACAATGAGCAGTTCTTC

j_call: TRBJ2-5
v_call: TRBV20-1
d_call: -
clone_size: many
cdr3_aa: CSARETRGRAETQYF
cdr3_nt: TGCAGTGCTAGAGAAACGCGGGGGCGGGCGGAGACCCAGTACTTC

j_call: TRBJ1-2
v_call: TRBV28
d_call: -
clone_size: -
cdr3_aa: CASHILLGGYTF
cdr3_nt: TGTGCCAGTCACATACTTCTGGGCGGCTACACCTTC

j_call: TRBJ1-1
v_call: TRBV6-1
d_call: -
clone_size: many
cdr3_aa: CASSPGGTEAFF
cdr3_nt: TGTGCCAGCAGTCCCGGGGGCACTGAAGCTTTCTTT

j_call: TRBJ1-3
v_call: TRBV6-1
d_call: -
clone_size: -
cdr3_aa: CASSARDGSGNTIYF
cdr3_nt: TGTGCCAGCAGTGCCCGGGACGGCTCTGGAAACACCATATATTTT

j_call: TRBJ1-1
v_call: TRBV30
d_call: -
clone_size: many
cdr3_aa: CAWSSMGNGEAFF
cdr3_nt: TGTGCCTGGAGTTCCATGGGTAATGGTGAAGCTTTCTTT

j_call: TRBJ2-3
v_call: TRBV11-2
d_call: -
clone_size: few
cdr3_aa: CASSSDYSTDTQYF
cdr3_nt: TGTGCCAGCAGCTCAGACTATAGCACAGATACGCAGTATTTT

j_call: TRBJ1-6
v_call: TRBV12-3/TRBV12-4
d_call: TRBD1
clone_size: -
cdr3_aa: CASSSPDRAVSSPLHF
cdr3_nt: TGTGCCAGCAGTTCGCCGGACAGGGCTGTGAGTTCACCCCTCCACTTT

j_call: TRBJ1-2
v_call: TRBV19
d_call: TRBD1
clone_size: -
cdr3_aa: CASSLVTGTDYGYTF
cdr3_nt: TGTGCCAGTAGCCTAGTGACAGGGACGGACTATGGCTACACCTTC

j_call: TRBJ1-2
v_call: TRBV19
d_call: TRBD1
clone_size: few
cdr3_aa: CANSTGAVPSPIYGYTF
cdr3_nt: TGTGCCAATAGTACAGGGGCAGTACCGAGCCCGATCTATGGCTACACCTTC

j_call: TRBJ1-6
v_call: TRBV30
d_call: TRBD1
clone_size: many
cdr3_aa: CAWSGSRDRGYNSPLHF
cdr3_nt: TGTGCCTGGAGTGGGTCCCGGGACAGAGGGTATAATTCACCCCTCCACTTT

j_call: TRBJ2-1
v_call: TRBV7-7
d_call: TRBD2
clone_size: many
cdr3_aa: CASSSGAGGPPQDEQFF
cdr3_nt: TGTGCTAGCAGCTCAGGGGCGGGGGGGCCTCCGCAGGATGAGCAGTTCTTC

j_call: TRBJ1-1
v_call: TRBV5-4
d_call: -
clone_size: many
cdr3_aa: CASSLVRGGGTEAFF
cdr3_nt: TGTGCCAGCAGCCTGGTAAGGGGAGGAGGCACTGAAGCTTTCTTT

j_call: TRBJ2-7
v_call: TRBV5-1
d_call: -
clone_size: many
cdr3_aa: CASAPLQEDSYEQYF
cdr3_nt: TGCGCCAGCGCCCCCCTACAAGAAGACTCCTACGAGCAGTACTTC

j_call: TRBJ2-1
v_call: TRBV28
d_call: TRBD2
clone_size: few
cdr3_aa: CASQDSGSSYNEQFF
cdr3_nt: TGTGCCAGCCAGGATAGCGGGAGCTCCTACAATGAGCAGTTCTTC

j_call: TRBJ2-5
v_call: TRBV27
d_call: TRBD1
clone_size: many
cdr3_aa: CASSLRRTGETQYF
cdr3_nt: TGTGCCAGCAGTCTCCGACGGACAGGGGAGACCCAGTACTTC

j_call: TRBJ2-3
v_call: TRBV12-3/TRBV12-4
d_call: TRBD2
clone_size: many
cdr3_aa: CASGGGIDTQYF
cdr3_nt: TGTGCCAGCGGGGGGGGGATAGATACGCAGTATTTT

j_call: TRBJ1-1
v_call: TRBV6-1
d_call: -
clone_size: many
cdr3_aa: CASTTRGVFTEAFF
cdr3_nt: TGTGCCAGCACCACCCGCGGGGTATTCACTGAAGCTTTCTTT

j_call: TRBJ2-2
v_call: TRBV5-5
d_call: TRBD2
clone_size: many
cdr3_aa: CASSLALAANTGELFF
cdr3_nt: TGTGCCAGCAGCTTGGCACTAGCGGCGAACACCGGGGAGCTGTTTTTT

j_call: TRBJ1-2
v_call: TRBV3-1
d_call: -
clone_size: -
cdr3_aa: CASSQDLGGYTF
cdr3_nt: TGTGCCAGCAGCCAAGATCTGGGTGGCTACACCTTC

j_call: TRBJ2-7
v_call: TRBV3-1
d_call: -
clone_size: many
cdr3_aa: CASSQEDMAVPFEQYF
cdr3_nt: TGTGCCAGCAGCCAAGAGGATATGGCGGTCCCTTTCGAGCAGTACTTC

j_call: TRBJ1-3
v_call: TRBV20-1
d_call: -
clone_size: many
cdr3_aa: CSARVLETSGNTIYF
cdr3_nt: TGCAGTGCTAGAGTGCTCGAGACGTCTGGAAACACCATATATTTT

j_call: TRBJ2-1
v_call: TRBV18
d_call: -
clone_size: many
cdr3_aa: CASSPRETSSSYNEQFF
cdr3_nt: TGTGCCAGCTCACCACGGGAGACTTCAAGCTCCTACAATGAGCAGTTCTTC

j_call: TRBJ2-5
v_call: TRBV20-1
d_call: -
clone_size: many
cdr3_aa: CSARDARDPAETQYF
cdr3_nt: TGCAGTGCTAGGGATGCCCGGGACCCGGCCGAGACCCAGTACTTC

j_call: TRBJ2-3
v_call: TRBV12-5
d_call: TRBD1
clone_size: -
cdr3_aa: CASGVQGERTDTQYF
cdr3_nt: TGTGCTAGTGGCGTACAGGGGGAACGCACAGATACGCAGTATTTT

j_call: TRBJ1-2
v_call: TRBV12-5
d_call: -
clone_size: many
cdr3_aa: CASGLALYGYTF
cdr3_nt: TGTGCTAGTGGTTTGGCCCTCTATGGCTACACCTTC

j_call: TRBJ2-1
v_call: TRBV2
d_call: TRBD2
clone_size: many
cdr3_aa: CASEWLAGGYNEQFF
cdr3_nt: TGTGCCAGCGAGTGGCTAGCGGGAGGGTACAATGAGCAGTTCTTC

j_call: TRBJ2-5
v_call: TRBV28
d_call: TRBD1
clone_size: many
cdr3_aa: CASSPRTGRSPQYF
cdr3_nt: TGTGCCAGCAGTCCGCGGACAGGCCGGAGTCCCCAGTACTTC